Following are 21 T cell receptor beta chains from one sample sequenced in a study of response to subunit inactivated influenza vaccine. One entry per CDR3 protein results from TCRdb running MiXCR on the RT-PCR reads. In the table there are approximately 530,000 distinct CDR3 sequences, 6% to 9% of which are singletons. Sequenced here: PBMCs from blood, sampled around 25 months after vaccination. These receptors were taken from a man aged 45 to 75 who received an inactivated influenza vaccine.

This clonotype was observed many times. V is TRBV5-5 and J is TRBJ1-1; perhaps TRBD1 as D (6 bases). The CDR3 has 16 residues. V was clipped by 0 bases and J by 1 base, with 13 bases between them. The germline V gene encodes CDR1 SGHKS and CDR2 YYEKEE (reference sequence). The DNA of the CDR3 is TGTGCCAGCAGCTTGGTGTTAGGGACAAAGAACACTGAAGCTTTCTTT. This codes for CASSLVLGTKNTEAFF.

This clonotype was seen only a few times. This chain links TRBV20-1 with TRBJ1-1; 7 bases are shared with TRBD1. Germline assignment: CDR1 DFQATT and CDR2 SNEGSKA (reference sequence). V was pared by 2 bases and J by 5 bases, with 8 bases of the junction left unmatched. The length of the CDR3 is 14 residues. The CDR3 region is CSARPNRGKTEAFF. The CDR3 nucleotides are TGCAGTGCTAGACCAAACAGGGGAAAAACTGAAGCTTTCTTT.

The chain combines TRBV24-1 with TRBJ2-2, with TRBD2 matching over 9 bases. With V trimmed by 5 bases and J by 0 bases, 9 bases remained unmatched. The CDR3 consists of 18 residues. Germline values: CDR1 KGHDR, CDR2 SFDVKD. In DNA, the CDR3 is TGTGCCACCAGTGTTGCGGCGGGAGGGACCCCGAACACCGGGGAGCTGTTTTTT. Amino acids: CATSVAAGGTPNTGELFF.

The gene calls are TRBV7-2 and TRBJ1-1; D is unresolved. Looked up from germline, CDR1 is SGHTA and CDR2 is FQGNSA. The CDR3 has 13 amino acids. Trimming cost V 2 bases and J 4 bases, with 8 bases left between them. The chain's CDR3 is CASSLKWLTEAFF. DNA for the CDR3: TGTGCCAGCAGCTTAAAATGGCTCACTGAAGCTTTCTTT. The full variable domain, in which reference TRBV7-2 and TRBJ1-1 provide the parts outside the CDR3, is GAGVSQSPSNKVTEKGKDVELRCDPISGHTALYWYRQSLGQGLEFLIYFQGNSAPDKSGLPSDRFSAERTGGSVSTLTIQRTQQEDSAVYLCASSLKWLTEAFFGQGTRLTVV.

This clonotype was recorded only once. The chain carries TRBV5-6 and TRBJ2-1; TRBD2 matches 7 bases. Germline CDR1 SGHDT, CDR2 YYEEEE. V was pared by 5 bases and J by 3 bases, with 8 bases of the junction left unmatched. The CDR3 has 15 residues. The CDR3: CASSTGAGDYNEQFF. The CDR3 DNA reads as TGTGCCAGCAGTACTGGGGCGGGAGACTACAATGAGCAGTTCTTC.

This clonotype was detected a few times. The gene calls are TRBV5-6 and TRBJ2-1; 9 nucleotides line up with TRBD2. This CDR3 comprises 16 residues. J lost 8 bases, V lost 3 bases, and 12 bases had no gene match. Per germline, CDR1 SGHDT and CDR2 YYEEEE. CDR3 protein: CASSYFRSGGWDEQFF. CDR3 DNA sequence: TGTGCCAGCAGCTATTTTCGGAGCGGGGGGTGGGATGAGCAGTTCTTC.

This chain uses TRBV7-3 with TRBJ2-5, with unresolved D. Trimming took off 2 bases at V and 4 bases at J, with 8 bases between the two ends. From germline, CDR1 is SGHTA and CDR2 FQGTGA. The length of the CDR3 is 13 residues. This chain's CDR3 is CASSLDLGETQYF. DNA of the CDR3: TGTGCCAGCAGCTTAGATCTGGGAGAGACCCAGTACTTC.

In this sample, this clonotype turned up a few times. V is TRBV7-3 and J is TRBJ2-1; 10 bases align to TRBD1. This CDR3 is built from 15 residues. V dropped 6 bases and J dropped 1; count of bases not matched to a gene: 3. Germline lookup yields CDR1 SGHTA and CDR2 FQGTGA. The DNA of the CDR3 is TGTGCCAGCAGTTGGGACAGGGGATCCTACAATGAGCAGTTCTTC. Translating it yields CASSWDRGSYNEQFF. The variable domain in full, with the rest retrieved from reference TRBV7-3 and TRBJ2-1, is GAGVSQTPSNKVTEKGKYVELRCDPISGHTALYWYRQSLGQGPEFLIYFQGTGAADDSGLPNDRFFAVRPEGSVSTLKIQRTERGDSAVYLCASSWDRGSYNEQFFGPGTRLTVL.

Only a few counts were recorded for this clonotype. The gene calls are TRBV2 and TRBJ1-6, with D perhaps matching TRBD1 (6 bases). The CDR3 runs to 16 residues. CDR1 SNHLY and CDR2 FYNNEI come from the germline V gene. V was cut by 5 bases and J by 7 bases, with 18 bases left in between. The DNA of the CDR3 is TGTGCCAGCAGTACTACAGGGATGGGATGGAATTCACCCCTCCACTTT. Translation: CASSTTGMGWNSPLHF.

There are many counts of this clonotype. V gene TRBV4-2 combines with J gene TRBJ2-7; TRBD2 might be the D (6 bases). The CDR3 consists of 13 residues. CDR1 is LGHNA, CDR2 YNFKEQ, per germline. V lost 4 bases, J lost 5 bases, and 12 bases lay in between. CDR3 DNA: TGTGCCAGCAGCCCACGGCGGGGTGACGAGCAGTACTTC. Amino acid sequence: CASSPRRGDEQYF.

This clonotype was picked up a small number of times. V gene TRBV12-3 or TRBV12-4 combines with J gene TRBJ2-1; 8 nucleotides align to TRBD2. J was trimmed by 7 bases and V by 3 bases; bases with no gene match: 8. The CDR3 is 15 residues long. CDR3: CASSFYGRAQNEQFF. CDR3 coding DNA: TGTGCCAGCAGTTTTTACGGGAGGGCCCAAAATGAGCAGTTCTTC.

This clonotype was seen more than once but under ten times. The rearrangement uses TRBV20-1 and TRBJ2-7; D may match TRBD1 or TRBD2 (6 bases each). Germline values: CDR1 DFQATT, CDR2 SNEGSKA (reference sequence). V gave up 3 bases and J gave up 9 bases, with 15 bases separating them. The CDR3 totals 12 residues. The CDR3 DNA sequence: TGCAGTGCTAGCCCCAACAGGGAGGCGCAGTACTTC. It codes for CSASPNREAQYF.

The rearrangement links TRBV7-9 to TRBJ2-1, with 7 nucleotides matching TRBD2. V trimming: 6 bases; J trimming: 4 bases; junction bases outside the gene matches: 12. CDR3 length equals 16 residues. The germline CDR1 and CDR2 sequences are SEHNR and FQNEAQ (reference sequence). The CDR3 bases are TGTGCCAGCAGTTACGGCGGCGCGGGGGAATACAATGAGCAGTTCTTC. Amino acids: CASSYGGAGEYNEQFF.

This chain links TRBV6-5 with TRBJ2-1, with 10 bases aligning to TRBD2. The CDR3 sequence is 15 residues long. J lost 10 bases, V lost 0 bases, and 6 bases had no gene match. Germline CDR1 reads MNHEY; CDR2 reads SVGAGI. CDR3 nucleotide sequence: TGTGCCAGCAGTTACTCCAGCGGGAGGGCCCAAGAGCAGTTCTTC. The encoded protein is CASSYSSGRAQEQFF.

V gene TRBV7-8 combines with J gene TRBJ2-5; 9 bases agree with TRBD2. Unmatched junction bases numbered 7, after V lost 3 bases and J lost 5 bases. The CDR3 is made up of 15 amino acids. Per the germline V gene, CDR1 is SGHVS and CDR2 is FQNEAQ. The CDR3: CASSFPRLAVETQYF. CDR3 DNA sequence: TGTGCCAGCAGCTTCCCCCGACTAGCGGTGGAGACCCAGTACTTC. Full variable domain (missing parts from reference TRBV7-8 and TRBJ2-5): GAGVSQSPRYKVAKRGQDVALRCDPISGHVSLFWYQQALGQGPEFLTYFQNEAQLDKSGLPSDRFFAERPEGSVSTLKIQRTQQEDSAVYLCASSFPRLAVETQYFGPGTRLLVL.

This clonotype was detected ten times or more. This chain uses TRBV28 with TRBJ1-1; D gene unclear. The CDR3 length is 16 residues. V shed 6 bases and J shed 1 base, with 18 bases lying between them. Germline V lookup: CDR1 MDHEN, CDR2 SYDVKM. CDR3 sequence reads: CASRPRTLQTNTEAFF. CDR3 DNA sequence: TGTGCCAGCAGGCCCCGGACGTTACAGACGAACACTGAAGCTTTCTTT.

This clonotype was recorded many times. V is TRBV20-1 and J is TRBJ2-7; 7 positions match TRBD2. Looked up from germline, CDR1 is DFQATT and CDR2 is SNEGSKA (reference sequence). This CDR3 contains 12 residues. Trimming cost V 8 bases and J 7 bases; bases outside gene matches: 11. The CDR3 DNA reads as TGCAGTTCCCAGGGAGGGCCCGGGGAGCAGTACTTC. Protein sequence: CSSQGGPGEQYF.

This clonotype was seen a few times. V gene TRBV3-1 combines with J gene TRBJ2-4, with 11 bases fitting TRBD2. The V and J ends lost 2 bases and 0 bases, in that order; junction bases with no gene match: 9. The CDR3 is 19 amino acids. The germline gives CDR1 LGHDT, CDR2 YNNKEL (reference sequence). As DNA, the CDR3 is TGTGCCAGCAGCCAACAGCATACTAGCGGGAGACTAGCCAAAAACATTCAGTACTTC. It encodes CASSQQHTSGRLAKNIQYF.

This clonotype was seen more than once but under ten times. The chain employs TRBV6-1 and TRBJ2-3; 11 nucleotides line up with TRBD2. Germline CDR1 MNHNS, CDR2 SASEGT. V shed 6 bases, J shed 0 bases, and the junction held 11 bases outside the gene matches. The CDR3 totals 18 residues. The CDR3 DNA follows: TGTGCCAGCAGCACAACTAGCGGGGGAGCGACTAGCACAGATACGCAGTATTTT. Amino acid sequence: CASSTTSGGATSTDTQYF.

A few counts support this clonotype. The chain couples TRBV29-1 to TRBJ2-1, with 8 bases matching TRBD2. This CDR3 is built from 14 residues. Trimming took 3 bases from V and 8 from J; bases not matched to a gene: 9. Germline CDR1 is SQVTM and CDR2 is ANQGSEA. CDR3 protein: CSVDMVGRGDEQFF. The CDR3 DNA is TGCAGCGTTGATATGGTCGGGAGGGGGGATGAGCAGTTCTTC.

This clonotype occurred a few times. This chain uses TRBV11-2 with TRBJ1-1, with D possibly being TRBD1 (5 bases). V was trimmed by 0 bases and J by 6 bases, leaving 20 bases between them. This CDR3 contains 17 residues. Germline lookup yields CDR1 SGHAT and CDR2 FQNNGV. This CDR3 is CASSLEAGRSSRAEAFF. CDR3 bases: TGTGCCAGCAGCTTAGAGGCAGGGAGATCAAGTAGGGCTGAAGCTTTCTTT.